This TCR beta chain was obtained from a study of CD8 T cells in Susac syndrome. In the case of this clonotype: Its specificity is not known.

RNA amounts of roughly 0.5 to 1 ug underwent reverse transcription with random hexamers. immunoSEQ multiplex PCR amplified TCR beta CDR3 across 54 Vbeta, 13 Jbeta. MiXCR, applied by TCRdb to the immunoSEQ multiplex PCR reads, yields one record per CDR3 protein. Here the sample spans about 300,000 distinct CDR3 sequences, around 90% being singletons. Trimming removed 0 bases at V and 4 bases at J, with 10 bases between. The germline gives CDR1 GTSNPN, CDR2 SVGIG (reference sequence). There are 14 residues in the CDR3. General study points: The relatively small number of individuals in the TCR sequencing and HLA analysis was acknowledged by the study.

The authors sequenced TCR beta from blood CD8+ and CD4+ T cells. Isolation of CD8+ and CD4+ T cells was performed negatively, whereas enrichment of TEMRA cells was done by FACS. This TCR was recovered from a human donor with multiple sclerosis. Sequencing input: CD4+ T cells from PBMCs. The rearrangement uses TRBV30 and TRBJ1-5, with a possible D match to TRBD1 (6 bases). The CDR3, as DNA: TGTGCCTGGAGTGTTGGACAGATAAATCAGCCCCAGCATTTT. Amino acids: CAWSVGQINQPQHF.